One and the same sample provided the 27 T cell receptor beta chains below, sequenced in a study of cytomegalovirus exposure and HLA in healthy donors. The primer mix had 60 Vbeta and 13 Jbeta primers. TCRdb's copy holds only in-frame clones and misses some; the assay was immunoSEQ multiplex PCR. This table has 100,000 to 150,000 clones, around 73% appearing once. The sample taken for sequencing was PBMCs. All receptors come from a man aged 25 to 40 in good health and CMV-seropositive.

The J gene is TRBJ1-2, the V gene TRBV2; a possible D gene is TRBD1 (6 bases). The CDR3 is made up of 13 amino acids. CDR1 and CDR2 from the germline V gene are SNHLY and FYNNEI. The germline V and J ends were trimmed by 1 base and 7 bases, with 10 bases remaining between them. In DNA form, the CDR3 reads TGTGCCAGCAGTGAAGTCGGGGGGCTTGGCTACACCTTC. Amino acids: CASSEVGGLGYTF.

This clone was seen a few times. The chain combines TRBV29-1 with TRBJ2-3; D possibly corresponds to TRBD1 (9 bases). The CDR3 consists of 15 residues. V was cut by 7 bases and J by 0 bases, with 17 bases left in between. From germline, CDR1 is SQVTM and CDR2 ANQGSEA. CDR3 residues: CSAGGDRASTDTQYF. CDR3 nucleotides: TGCAGCGCCGGGGGGGACAGGGCTAGCACAGATACGCAGTATTTT.

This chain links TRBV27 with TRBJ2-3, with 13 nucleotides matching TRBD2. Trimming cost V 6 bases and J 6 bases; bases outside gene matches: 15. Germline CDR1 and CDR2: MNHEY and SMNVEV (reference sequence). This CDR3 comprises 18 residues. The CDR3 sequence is CASSPFFPGTSGTDTQYF. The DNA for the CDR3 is TGTGCCAGCAGCCCGTTTTTCCCGGGGACTAGCGGGACTGATACGCAGTATTTT.

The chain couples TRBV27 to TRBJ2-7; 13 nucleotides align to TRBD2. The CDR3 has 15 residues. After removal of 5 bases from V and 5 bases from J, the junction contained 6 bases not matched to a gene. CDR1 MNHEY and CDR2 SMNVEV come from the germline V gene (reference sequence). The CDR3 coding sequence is TGTGCCAGCAGTCCCGGACTAGCGGGAGTTAACGAGCAGTACTTC. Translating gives CASSPGLAGVNEQYF.

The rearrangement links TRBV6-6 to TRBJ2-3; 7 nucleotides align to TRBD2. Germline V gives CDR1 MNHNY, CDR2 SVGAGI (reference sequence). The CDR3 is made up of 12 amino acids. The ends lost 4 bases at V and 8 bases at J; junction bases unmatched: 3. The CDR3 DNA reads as TGTGCCAGCAGTTTTGGGGAGGGTACGCAGTATTTT. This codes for CASSFGEGTQYF.

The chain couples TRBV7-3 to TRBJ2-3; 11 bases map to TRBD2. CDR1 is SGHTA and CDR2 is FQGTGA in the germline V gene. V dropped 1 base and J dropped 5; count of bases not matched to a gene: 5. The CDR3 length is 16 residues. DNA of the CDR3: TGTGCCAGCAGCTTAAATGGCCTAGCGGGAGGAGATACGCAGTATTTT. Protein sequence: CASSLNGLAGGDTQYF.

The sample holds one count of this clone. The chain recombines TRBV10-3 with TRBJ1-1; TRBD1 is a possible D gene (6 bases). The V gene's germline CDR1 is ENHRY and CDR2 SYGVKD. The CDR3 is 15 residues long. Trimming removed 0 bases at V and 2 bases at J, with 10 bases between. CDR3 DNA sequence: TGTGCCATCAGTGAGTCGGGACAAAGTAACACTGAAGCTTTCTTT. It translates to CAISESGQSNTEAFF.

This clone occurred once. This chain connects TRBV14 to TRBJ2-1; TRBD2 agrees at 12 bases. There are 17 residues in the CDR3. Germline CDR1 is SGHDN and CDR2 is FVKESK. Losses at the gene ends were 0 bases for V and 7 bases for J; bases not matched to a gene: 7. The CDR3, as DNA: TGTGCCAGCAGCCAAGATCTCGGACTAGCGGGATTAAATGAGCAGTTCTTC. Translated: CASSQDLGLAGLNEQFF. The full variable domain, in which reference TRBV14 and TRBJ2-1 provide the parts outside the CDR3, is EAGVTQFPSHSVIEKGQTVTLRCDPISGHDNLYWYRRVMGKEIKFLLHFVKESKQDESGMPNNRFLAERTGGTYSTLKVQPAELEDSGVYFCASSQDLGLAGLNEQFFGPGTRLTVL.

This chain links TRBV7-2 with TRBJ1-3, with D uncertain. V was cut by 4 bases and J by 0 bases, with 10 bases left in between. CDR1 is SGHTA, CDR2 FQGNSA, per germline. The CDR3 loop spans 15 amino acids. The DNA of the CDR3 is TGTGCCAGCAGCTCCATGTACAACTCTGGAAACACCATATATTTT. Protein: CASSSMYNSGNTIYF.

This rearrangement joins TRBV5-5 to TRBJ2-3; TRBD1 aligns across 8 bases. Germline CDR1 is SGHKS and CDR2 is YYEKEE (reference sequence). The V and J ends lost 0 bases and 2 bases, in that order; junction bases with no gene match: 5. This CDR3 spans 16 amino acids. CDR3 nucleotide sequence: TGTGCCAGCAGCTTGGTTCAGGGGGCCCCCACAGATACGCAGTATTTT. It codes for CASSLVQGAPTDTQYF. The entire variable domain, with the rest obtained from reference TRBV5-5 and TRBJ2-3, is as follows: DAGVTQSPTHLIKTRGQQVTLRCSPISGHKSVSWYQQVLGQGPQFIFQYYEKEERGRGNFPDRFSARQFPNYSSELNVNALLLGDSALYLCASSLVQGAPTDTQYFGPGTRLTVL.

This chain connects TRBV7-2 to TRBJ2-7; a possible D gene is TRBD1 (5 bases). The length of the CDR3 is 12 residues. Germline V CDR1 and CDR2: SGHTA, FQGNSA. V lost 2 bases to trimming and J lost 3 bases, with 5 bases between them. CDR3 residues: CASSLRGYEQYF. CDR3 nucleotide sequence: TGTGCCAGCAGCTTAAGGGGCTACGAGCAGTACTTC.

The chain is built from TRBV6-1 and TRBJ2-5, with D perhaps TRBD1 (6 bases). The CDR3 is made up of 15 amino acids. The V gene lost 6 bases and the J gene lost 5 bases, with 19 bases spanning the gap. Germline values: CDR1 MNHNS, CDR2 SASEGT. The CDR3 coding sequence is TGTGCCAGCAGATGGACGACAGGAACGGCGGAGACCCAGTACTTC. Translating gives CASRWTTGTAETQYF.

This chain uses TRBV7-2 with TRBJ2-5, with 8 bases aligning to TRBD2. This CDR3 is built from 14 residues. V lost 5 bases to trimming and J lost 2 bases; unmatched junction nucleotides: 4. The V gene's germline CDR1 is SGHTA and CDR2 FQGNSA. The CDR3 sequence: CASSQAGAQETQYF. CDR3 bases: TGTGCCAGCAGCCAAGCGGGAGCTCAAGAGACCCAGTACTTC. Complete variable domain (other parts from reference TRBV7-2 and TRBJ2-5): GAGVSQSPSNKVTEKGKDVELRCDPISGHTALYWYRQSLGQGLEFLIYFQGNSAPDKSGLPSDRFSAERTGGSVSTLTIQRTQQEDSAVYLCASSQAGAQETQYFGPGTRLLVL.

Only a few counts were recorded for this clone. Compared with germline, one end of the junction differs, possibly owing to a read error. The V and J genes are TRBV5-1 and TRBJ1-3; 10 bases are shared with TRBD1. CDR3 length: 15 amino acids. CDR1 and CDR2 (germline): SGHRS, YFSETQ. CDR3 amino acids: CASRLDRGEGNTIYF. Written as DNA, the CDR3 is TGCGCCAGCAGGTTGGACAGGGGGGAAGGAAACACCATATATTTT. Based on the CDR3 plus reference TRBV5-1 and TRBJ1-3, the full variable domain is KAGVTQTPRYLIKTRGQQVTLSCSPISGHRSVSWYQQTPGQGLQFLFEYFSETQRNKGNFPGRFSGRQFSNSRSEMNVSTLELGDSALYLCASRLDRGEGNTIYFGEGSWLTVV.

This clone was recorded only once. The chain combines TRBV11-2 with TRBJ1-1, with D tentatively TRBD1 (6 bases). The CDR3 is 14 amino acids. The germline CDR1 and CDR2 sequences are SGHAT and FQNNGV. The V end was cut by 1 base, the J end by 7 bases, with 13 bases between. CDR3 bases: TGTGCCAGCAGCTTAGTCCTGGGGGCAGGTGAAGCTTTCTTT. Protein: CASSLVLGAGEAFF. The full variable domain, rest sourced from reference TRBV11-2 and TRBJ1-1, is EAGVAQSPRYKIIEKRQSVAFWCNPISGHATLYWYQQILGQGPKLLIQFQNNGVVDDSQLPKDRFSAERLKGVDSTLKIQPAKLEDSAVYLCASSLVLGAGEAFFGQGTRLTVV.

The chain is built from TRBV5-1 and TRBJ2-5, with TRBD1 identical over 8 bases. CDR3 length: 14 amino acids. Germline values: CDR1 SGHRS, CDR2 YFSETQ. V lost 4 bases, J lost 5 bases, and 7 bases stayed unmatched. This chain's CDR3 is CASSPQGADETQYF. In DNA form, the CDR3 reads TGCGCCAGCAGCCCCCAGGGGGCCGATGAGACCCAGTACTTC. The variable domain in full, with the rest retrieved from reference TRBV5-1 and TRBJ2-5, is KAGVTQTPRYLIKTRGQQVTLSCSPISGHRSVSWYQQTPGQGLQFLFEYFSETQRNKGNFPGRFSGRQFSNSRSEMNVSTLELGDSALYLCASSPQGADETQYFGPGTRLLVL.

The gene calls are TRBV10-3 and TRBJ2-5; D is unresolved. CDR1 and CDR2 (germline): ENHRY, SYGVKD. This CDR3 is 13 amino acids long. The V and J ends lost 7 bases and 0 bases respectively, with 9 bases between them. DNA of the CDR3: TGTGCCATCAAGGCAGGTAACCAAGAGACCCAGTACTTC. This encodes CAIKAGNQETQYF.

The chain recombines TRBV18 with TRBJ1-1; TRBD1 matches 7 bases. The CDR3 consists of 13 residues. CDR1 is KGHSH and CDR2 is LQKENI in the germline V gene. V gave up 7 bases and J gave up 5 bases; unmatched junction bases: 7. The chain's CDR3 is CASLGQQNTEAFF. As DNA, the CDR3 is TGTGCCAGCTTGGGACAGCAAAATACTGAAGCTTTCTTT.

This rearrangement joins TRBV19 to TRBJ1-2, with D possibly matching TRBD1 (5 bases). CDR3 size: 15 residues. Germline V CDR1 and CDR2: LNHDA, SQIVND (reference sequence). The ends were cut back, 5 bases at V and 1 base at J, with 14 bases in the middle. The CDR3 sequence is CASSPPGTLNYGYTF. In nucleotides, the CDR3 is TGTGCCAGTAGTCCCCCCGGGACTCTTAACTATGGCTACACCTTC.

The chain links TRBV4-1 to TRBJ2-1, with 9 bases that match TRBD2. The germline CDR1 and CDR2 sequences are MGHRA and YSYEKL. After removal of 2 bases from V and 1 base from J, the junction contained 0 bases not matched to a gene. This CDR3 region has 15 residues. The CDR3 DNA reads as TGCGCCAGCAGCCAACTAGCGGGATCCTACAATGAGCAGTTCTTC. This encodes CASSQLAGSYNEQFF.

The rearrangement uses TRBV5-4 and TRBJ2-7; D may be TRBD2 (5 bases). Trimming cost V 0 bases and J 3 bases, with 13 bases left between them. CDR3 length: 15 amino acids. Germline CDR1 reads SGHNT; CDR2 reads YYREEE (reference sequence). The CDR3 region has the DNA TGTGCCAGCAGCTTGGGAGGGAGCCCCCGCTACGAGCAGTACTTC. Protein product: CASSLGGSPRYEQYF.

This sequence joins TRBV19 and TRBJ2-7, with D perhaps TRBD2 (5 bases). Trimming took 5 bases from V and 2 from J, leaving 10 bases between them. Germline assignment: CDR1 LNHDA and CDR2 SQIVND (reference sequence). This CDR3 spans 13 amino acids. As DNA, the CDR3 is TGTGCCAGTAGTTTAACGGGAACCTACGAGCAGTACTTC. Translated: CASSLTGTYEQYF.

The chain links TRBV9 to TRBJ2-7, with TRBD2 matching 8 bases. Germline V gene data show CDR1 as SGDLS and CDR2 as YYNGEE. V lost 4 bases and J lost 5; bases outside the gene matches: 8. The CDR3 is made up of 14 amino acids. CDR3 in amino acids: CASSTAGEVDEQYF. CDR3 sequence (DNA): TGTGCCAGCAGCACAGCGGGAGAGGTGGACGAGCAGTACTTC.

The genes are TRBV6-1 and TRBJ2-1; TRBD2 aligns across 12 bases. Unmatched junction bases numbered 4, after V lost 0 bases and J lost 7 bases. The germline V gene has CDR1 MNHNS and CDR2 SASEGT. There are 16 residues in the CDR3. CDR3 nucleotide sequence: TGTGCCAGCAGTGAAGCACTAGCGGGAGGAGGAAATGAGCAGTTCTTC. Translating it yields CASSEALAGGGNEQFF.

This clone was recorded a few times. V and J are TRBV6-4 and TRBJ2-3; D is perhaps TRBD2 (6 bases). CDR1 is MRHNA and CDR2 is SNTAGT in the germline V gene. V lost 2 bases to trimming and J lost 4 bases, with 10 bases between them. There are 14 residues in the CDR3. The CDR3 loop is CASSDGGASDTQYF. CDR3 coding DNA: TGTGCCAGCAGTGACGGAGGGGCATCAGATACGCAGTATTTT.

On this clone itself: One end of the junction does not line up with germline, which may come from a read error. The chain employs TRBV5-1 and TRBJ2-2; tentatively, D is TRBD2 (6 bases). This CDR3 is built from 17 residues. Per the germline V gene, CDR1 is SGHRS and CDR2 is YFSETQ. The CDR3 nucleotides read TGCGCCAGCAGCTTAAACAGCGGACAACCGAACACCGGGGGGCTGTTTTTT. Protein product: CASSLNSGQPNTGGLFF.

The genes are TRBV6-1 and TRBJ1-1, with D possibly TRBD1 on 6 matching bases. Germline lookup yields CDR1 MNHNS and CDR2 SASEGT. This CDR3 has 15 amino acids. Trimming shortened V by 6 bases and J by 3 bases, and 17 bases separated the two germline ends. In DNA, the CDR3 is TGTGCCAGCAGACAAGGGAGGGGGGCGGACACTGAAGCTTTCTTT. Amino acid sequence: CASRQGRGADTEAFF.